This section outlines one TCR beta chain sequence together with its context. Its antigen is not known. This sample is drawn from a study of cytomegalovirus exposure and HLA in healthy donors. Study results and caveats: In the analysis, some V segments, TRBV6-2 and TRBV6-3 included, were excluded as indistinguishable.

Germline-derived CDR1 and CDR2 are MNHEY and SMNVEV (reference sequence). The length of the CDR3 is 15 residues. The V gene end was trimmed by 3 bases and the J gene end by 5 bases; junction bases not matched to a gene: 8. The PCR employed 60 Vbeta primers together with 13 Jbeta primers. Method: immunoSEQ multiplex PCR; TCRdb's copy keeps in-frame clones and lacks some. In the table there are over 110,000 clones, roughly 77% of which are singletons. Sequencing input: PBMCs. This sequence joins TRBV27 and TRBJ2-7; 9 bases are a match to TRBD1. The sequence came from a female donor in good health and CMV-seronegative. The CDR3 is CASSFTGGWGDEQYF. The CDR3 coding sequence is TGTGCCAGCAGTTTTACAGGGGGCTGGGGCGACGAGCAGTACTTC.